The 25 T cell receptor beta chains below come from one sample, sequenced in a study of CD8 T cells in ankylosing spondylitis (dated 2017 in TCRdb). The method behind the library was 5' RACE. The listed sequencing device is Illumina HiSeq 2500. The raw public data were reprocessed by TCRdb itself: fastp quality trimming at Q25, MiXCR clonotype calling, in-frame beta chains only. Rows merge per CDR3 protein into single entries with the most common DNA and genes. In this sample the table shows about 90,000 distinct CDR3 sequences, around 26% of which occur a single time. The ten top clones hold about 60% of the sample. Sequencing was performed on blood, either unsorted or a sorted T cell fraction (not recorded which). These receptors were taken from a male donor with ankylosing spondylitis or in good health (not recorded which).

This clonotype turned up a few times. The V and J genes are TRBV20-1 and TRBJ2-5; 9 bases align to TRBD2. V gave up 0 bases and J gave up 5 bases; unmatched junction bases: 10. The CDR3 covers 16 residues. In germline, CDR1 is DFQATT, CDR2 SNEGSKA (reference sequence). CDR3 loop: CSARDMVAGVGETQYF. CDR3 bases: TGCAGTGCTAGAGATATGGTAGCGGGAGTTGGTGAGACCCAGTACTTC.

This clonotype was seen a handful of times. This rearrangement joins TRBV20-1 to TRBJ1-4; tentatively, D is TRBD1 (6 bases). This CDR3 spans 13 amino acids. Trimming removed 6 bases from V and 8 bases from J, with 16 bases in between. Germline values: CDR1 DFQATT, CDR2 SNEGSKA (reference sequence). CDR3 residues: CSAPGVQKEKLFF. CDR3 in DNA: TGCAGTGCCCCAGGGGTCCAAAAAGAAAAACTGTTTTTT.

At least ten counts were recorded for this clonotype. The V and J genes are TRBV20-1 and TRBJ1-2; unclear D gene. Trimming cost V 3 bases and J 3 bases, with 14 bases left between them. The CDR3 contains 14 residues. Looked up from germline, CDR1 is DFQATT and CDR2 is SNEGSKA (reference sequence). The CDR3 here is CSASGVPGYYGYTF. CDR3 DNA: TGCAGTGCTAGCGGTGTTCCAGGCTACTATGGCTACACCTTC.

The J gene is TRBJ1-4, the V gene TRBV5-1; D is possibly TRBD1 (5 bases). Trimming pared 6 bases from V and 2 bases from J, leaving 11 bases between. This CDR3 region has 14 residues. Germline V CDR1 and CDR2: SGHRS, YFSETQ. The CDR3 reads CASTPGPTNEKLFF. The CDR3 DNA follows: TGCGCCAGCACTCCGGGGCCGACTAATGAAAAACTGTTTTTT. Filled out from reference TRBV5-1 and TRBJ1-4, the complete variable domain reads KAGVTQTPRYLIKTRGQQVTLSCSPISGHRSVSWYQQTPGQGLQFLFEYFSETQRNKGNFPGRFSGRQFSNSRSEMNVSTLELGDSALYLCASTPGPTNEKLFFGSGTQLSVL.

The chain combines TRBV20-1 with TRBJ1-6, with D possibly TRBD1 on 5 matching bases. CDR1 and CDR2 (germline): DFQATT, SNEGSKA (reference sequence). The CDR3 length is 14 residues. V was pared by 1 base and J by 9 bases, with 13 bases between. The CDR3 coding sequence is TGCAGTGCTAGAGGGGGGACCCCGGGTTCACCCCTCCACTTT. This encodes CSARGGTPGSPLHF.

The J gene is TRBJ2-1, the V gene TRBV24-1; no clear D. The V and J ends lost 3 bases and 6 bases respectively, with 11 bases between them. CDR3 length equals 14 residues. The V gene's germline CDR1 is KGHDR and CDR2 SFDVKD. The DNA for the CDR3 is TGTGCCACCAGTGATCCTCAAAAGGTCAATGAGCAGTTCTTC. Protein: CATSDPQKVNEQFF.

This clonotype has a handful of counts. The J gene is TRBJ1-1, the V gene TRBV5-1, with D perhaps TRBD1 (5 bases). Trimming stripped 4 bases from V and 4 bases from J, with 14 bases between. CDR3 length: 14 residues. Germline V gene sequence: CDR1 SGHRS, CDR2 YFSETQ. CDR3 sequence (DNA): TGCGCCAGCAGCCCAGGGTGGGAGGGCACTGAAGCTTTCTTT. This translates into CASSPGWEGTEAFF.

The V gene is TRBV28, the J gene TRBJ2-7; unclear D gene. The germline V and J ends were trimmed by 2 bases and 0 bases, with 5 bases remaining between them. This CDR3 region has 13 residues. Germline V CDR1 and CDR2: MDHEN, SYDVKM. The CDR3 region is CASSLMSSYEQYV. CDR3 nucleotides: TGTGCCAGCAGTTTAATGAGCTCCTACGAGCAGTACGTC.

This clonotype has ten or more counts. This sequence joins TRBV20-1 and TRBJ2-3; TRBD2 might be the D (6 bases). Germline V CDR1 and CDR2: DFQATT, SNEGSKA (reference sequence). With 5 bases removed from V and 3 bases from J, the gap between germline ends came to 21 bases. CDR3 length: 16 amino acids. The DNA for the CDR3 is TGCAGTGCTCTCTCGAGGTTGAGCGGGCTTACAGATACGCAGTATTTT. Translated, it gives CSALSRLSGLTDTQYF.

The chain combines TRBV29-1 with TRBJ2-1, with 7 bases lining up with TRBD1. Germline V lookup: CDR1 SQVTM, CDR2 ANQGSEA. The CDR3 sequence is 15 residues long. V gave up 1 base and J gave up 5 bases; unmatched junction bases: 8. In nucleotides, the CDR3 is TGCAGCGTTGAAGGGGGGACAGTCGCTAACAATGAGCAGTTCTTC. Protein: CSVEGGTVANNEQFF.

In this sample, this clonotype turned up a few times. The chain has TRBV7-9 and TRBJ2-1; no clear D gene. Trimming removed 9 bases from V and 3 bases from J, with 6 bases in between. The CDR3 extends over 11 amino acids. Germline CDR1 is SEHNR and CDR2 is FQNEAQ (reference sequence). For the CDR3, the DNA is TGTGCCAGTCGCGACTACAATGAGCAGTTCTTC. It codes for CASRDYNEQFF.

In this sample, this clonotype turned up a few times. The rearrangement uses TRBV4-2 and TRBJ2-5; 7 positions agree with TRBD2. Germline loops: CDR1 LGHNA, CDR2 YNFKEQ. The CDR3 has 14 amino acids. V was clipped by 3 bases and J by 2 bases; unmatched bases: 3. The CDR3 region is CASSQGGGQETQYF. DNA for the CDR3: TGTGCCAGCAGCCAGGGGGGGGGACAAGAGACCCAGTACTTC.

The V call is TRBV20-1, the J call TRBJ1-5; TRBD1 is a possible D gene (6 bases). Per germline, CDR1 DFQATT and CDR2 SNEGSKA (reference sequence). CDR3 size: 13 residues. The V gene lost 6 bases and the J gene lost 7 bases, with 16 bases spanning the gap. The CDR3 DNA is TGCAGTGCGTTCAACAGGGTGCAGCAGCCCCAGCATTTT. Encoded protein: CSAFNRVQQPQHF.

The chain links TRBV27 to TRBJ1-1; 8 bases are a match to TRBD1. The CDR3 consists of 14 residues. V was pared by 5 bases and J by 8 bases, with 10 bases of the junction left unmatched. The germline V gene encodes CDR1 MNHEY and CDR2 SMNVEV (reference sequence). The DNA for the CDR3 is TGTGCCAGCAGTCTTGCAGGGGGCCAAGCAGAAGCTTTCTTT. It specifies CASSLAGGQAEAFF.

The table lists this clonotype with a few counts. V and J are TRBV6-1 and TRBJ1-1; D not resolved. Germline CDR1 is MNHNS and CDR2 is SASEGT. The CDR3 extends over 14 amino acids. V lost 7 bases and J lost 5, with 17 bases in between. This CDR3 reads CASNSAPLTTEAFF. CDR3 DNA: TGTGCCAGCAACTCGGCCCCCCTCACAACTGAAGCTTTCTTT.

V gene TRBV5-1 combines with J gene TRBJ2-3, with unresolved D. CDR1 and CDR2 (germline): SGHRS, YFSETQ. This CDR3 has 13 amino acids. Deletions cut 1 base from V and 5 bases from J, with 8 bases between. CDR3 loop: CASSLIPGDTQYF. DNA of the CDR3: TGCGCCAGCAGCTTGATCCCCGGAGATACGCAGTATTTT.

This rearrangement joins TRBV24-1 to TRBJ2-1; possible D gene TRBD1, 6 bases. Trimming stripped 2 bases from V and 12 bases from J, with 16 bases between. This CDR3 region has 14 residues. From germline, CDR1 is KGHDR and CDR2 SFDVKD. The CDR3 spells CATSDSAGQQGQFF. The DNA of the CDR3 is TGTGCCACCAGTGATTCGGCCGGCCAACAGGGGCAGTTCTTC.

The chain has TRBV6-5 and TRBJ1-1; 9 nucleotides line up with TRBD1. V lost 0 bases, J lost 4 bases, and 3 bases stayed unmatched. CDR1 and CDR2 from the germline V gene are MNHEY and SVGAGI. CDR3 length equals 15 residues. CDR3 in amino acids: CASSYSTGGGTEAFF. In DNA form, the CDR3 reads TGTGCCAGCAGTTACTCGACAGGGGGAGGCACTGAAGCTTTCTTT.

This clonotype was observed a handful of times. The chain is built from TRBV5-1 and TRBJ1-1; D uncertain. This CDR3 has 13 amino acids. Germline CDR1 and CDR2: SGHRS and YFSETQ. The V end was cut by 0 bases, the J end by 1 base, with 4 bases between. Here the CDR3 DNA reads TGCGCCAGCAGCTTGGACCAGAACACTGAAGCTTTCTTT. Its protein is CASSLDQNTEAFF.

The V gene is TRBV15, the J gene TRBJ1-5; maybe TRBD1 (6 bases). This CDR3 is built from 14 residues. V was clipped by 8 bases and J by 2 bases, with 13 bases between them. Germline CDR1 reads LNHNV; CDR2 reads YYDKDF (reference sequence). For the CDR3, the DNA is TGTGCCACCCGGGCAGGGGATGGCAATCAGCCCCAGCATTTT. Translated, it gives CATRAGDGNQPQHF.

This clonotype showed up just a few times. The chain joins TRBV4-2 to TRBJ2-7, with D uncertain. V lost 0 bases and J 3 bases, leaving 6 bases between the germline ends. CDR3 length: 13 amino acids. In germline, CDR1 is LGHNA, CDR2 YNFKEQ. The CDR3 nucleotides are TGTGCCAGCAGCCAAGACAGAGACTACGAGCAGTACTTC. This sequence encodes CASSQDRDYEQYF.

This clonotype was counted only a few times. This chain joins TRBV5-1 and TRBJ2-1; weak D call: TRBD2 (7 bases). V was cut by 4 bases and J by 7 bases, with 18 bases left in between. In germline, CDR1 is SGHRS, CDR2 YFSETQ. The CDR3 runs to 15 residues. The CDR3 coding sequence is TGCGCCAGCAGCCTACTCGGGGGGCAGGGGAATGAGCAGTTCTTC. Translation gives CASSLLGGQGNEQFF.

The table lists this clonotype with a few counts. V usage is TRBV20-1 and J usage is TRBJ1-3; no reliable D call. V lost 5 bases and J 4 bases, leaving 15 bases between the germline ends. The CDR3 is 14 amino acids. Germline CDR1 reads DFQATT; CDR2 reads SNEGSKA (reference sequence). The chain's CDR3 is CSAQKTAPGNTIYF. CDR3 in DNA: TGCAGTGCTCAGAAGACCGCCCCAGGAAACACCATATATTTT.

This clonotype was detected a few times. The CDR3 sequence: CSASQDVDTEAFF. The DNA of the CDR3 is TGCAGTGCTAGTCAGGACGTCGACACTGAAGCTTTCTTT. This chain joins TRBV20-1 and TRBJ1-1; D is unresolved. The CDR3 length is 13 residues. Trimming left V 3 bases short and J 3 bases short, with 11 bases between. Germline assignment: CDR1 DFQATT and CDR2 SNEGSKA (reference sequence).

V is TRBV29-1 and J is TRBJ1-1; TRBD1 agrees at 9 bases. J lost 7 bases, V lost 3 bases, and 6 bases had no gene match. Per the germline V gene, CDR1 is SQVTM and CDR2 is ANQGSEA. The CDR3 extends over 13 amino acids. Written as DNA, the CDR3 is TGCAGCGTTGAGGGGACAGGGTTCGGTGAAGCTTTCTTT. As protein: CSVEGTGFGEAFF.